The next 18 T cell receptor beta chains were all read from a single sample in a study of a mutant IDH1 vaccine in newly diagnosed glioma. Generated by immunoSEQ multiplex PCR, the TCRdb table keeps only in-frame clones and is missing some. The table shows fewer than 35,000 clones, with nearly 90% occurring only once. Their antigens are not known. Time point indicated: week 11, during vaccination. Topical imiquimod was applied with each vaccine dose, which held 300 ug of mutant IDH1 20-mer peptide. Sequencing used PBMCs, obtained from a glioma patient whose treatment included an IDH1 peptide vaccine. All receptors derive from a man aged 18 to 29 with glioma.

This chain joins TRBV2 and TRBJ1-4, with D unresolved. Trimming took off 0 bases at V and 11 bases at J, with 19 bases between the two ends. This CDR3 has 16 amino acids. The germline CDR1 and CDR2 sequences are SNHLY and FYNNEI. The CDR3 nucleotides are TGTGCCAGCAGTGAAGCCGGCGGAGGTCGTCTGGGGAAACTGTTTTTT. It translates to CASSEAGGGRLGKLFF.

The chain links TRBV7-2 to TRBJ1-1; no clear D gene. Germline CDR1 is SGHTA and CDR2 is FQGNSA. This CDR3 has 13 amino acids. V gave up 5 bases and J gave up 5 bases, with 12 bases separating them. The CDR3 region has the DNA TGTGCCAGCAGCCGAATATCGGGAACTGAAGCTTTCTTT. This translates into CASSRISGTEAFF.

This rearrangement joins TRBV14 to TRBJ1-4; 9 nucleotides match TRBD1. Germline values: CDR1 SGHDN, CDR2 FVKESK. CDR3 length equals 15 residues. Unmatched junction bases numbered 8, after V lost 5 bases and J lost 7 bases. CDR3 nucleotides: TGTGCCAGCAGCGCCCGGACAGGGGAAATTGAAAAACTGTTTTTT. This codes for CASSARTGEIEKLFF.

The chain is built from TRBV7-8 and TRBJ2-5; TRBD2 agrees at 13 bases. V was clipped by 1 base and J by 5 bases; unmatched bases: 13. Germline V gene lookup returns CDR1 SGHVS and CDR2 FQNEAQ. The CDR3 consists of 19 residues. The CDR3: CASSLVGRTSGSRWETQYF. The CDR3, as DNA: TGTGCCAGCAGCTTAGTGGGACGGACTAGCGGGAGTCGATGGGAGACCCAGTACTTC.

This chain uses TRBV4-2 with TRBJ2-1, with TRBD2 matching 10 bases. The J segment lost 3 bases and the V segment lost 5 bases, leaving 4 bases of the junction unmatched. Germline CDR1 and CDR2: LGHNA and YNFKEQ. CDR3 length: 15 amino acids. In nucleotides, the CDR3 is TGTGCCAGCAGCTCCCCTAGCGGGAGCTACAATGAGCAGTTCTTC. Translating gives CASSSPSGSYNEQFF.

The chain joins TRBV5-1 to TRBJ2-7, with D hard to call. The V gene's germline CDR1 is SGHRS and CDR2 YFSETQ. The CDR3 covers 13 residues. V gave up 1 base and J gave up 3 bases, with 8 bases separating them. The CDR3: CASSLWASYEQYF. CDR3 bases: TGCGCCAGCAGCTTGTGGGCTAGCTACGAGCAGTACTTC.

The J gene is TRBJ2-5, the V gene TRBV5-1; perhaps TRBD2 as D (5 bases). This CDR3 comprises 15 residues. The V end was cut by 2 bases, the J end by 5 bases, with 16 bases between. Germline V gene lookup returns CDR1 SGHRS and CDR2 YFSETQ. CDR3 DNA sequence: TGCGCCAGCAGCTTCGCCCCGGGGAATAGGGAGACCCAGTACTTC. Translating gives CASSFAPGNRETQYF. Full variable domain (rest looked up from reference TRBV5-1 and TRBJ2-5): KAGVTQTPRYLIKTRGQQVTLSCSPISGHRSVSWYQQTPGQGLQFLFEYFSETQRNKGNFPGRFSGRQFSNSRSEMNVSTLELGDSALYLCASSFAPGNRETQYFGPGTRLLVL.

V gene TRBV7-2 combines with J gene TRBJ1-2; D is unclear. V was pared by 2 bases and J by 5 bases, with 9 bases between. In germline, CDR1 is SGHTA, CDR2 FQGNSA. The CDR3 extends over 13 amino acids. CDR3 DNA sequence: TGTGCCAGCAGCTTAACCAACTCTTATGGCTACACCTTC. Encoded protein: CASSLTNSYGYTF.

The sample holds one count of this clone. The genes are TRBV6-6 and TRBJ2-7, with 7 bases aligning to TRBD1. The germline gives CDR1 MNHNY, CDR2 SVGAGI (reference sequence). Trimming removed 2 bases from V and 5 bases from J; junction bases left unmatched: 6. The CDR3 sequence is 14 residues long. CDR3 in amino acids: CASSYGPTGNEQYF. CDR3 nucleotide sequence: TGTGCCAGCAGTTACGGGCCGACAGGGAACGAGCAGTACTTC.

A single count supports this clone. The V gene is TRBV4-2, the J gene TRBJ2-2, with 9 bases identical to TRBD2. Germline lookup yields CDR1 LGHNA and CDR2 YNFKEQ. The CDR3 spans 20 residues. V trimming: 0 bases; J trimming: 4 bases; junction bases outside the gene matches: 15. The CDR3 region is CASSQERQSIAGAGTGELFF. The CDR3 coding sequence is TGTGCCAGCAGCCAAGAGAGGCAGTCGATAGCGGGAGCGGGCACCGGGGAGCTGTTTTTT.

The rearrangement links TRBV6-5 to TRBJ2-7; 7 bases are shared with TRBD1. The CDR3 length is 14 residues. Germline CDR1 is MNHEY and CDR2 is SVGAGI. With V trimmed by 2 bases and J by 1 base, 2 bases remained unmatched. The CDR3 sequence is CASSYGGQSYEQYF. The CDR3 bases are TGTGCCAGCAGTTACGGGGGACAGTCCTACGAGCAGTACTTC.

This clone has just a few counts. This sequence joins TRBV2 and TRBJ2-7; 8 nucleotides line up with TRBD1. The V gene end was trimmed by 7 bases and the J gene end by 2 bases; junction bases not matched to a gene: 1. Per the germline V gene, CDR1 is SNHLY and CDR2 is FYNNEI. The CDR3 length is 12 residues. In DNA, the CDR3 is TGTGCCAGCAAGGACAGGGCCTACGAGCAGTACTTC. Translating gives CASKDRAYEQYF.

The chain has TRBV4-1 and TRBJ2-7; 8 bases agree with TRBD1. Germline loops: CDR1 MGHRA, CDR2 YSYEKL. Losses at the gene ends were 1 base for V and 3 bases for J; bases not matched to a gene: 5. This CDR3 has 15 amino acids. In DNA form, the CDR3 reads TGCGCCAGCAGCCAAGGGGCCGGGACAGGCTACGAGCAGTACTTC. The encoded protein is CASSQGAGTGYEQYF.

The rearrangement joins TRBV6-5 to TRBJ2-1; possible D gene TRBD1, 6 bases. CDR1 and CDR2 (germline): MNHEY, SVGAGI. Trimming left V 7 bases short and J 2 bases short, with 12 bases between. This CDR3 region has 14 residues. CDR3 protein: CASKRGIAYNEQFF. The CDR3 nucleotides read TGTGCCAGCAAAAGGGGGATTGCCTACAATGAGCAGTTCTTC.

V and J are TRBV29-1 and TRBJ2-5, with TRBD1 matching over 9 bases. This CDR3 is 15 amino acids long. Germline-derived CDR1 and CDR2 are SQVTM and ANQGSEA. CDR3 sequence: CSGATGTGLGETQYF. The CDR3 nucleotides read TGCAGTGGAGCAACCGGGACAGGGTTAGGAGAGACCCAGTACTTC.

V is TRBV19 and J is TRBJ1-4, with D maybe TRBD1 (5 bases). V was trimmed by 5 bases and J by 8 bases, leaving 12 bases between them. The CDR3 has 13 amino acids. From germline, CDR1 is LNHDA and CDR2 SQIVND (reference sequence). CDR3 coding DNA: TGTGCCAGTAGTTACGACAGCCCCGAAAAACTGTTTTTT. It is translated as CASSYDSPEKLFF.

This clone appeared once. The chain joins TRBV6-5 to TRBJ1-4, with a weak D call TRBD1 (6 bases). Germline-derived CDR1 and CDR2 are MNHEY and SVGAGI. The CDR3 covers 16 residues. V was clipped by 0 bases and J by 4 bases, with 12 bases between them. CDR3 in amino acids: CASSYSSHRVNEKLFF. CDR3 DNA: TGTGCCAGCAGTTACTCGTCCCACAGGGTTAATGAAAAACTGTTTTTT.

The rearrangement links TRBV29-1 to TRBJ1-1, with 8 bases matching TRBD1. The CDR3 extends over 14 amino acids. The germline V gene has CDR1 SQVTM and CDR2 ANQGSEA. V dropped 6 bases and J dropped 10; count of bases not matched to a gene: 16. The CDR3 protein is CSVAPGTGSQGAFF. The CDR3, as DNA: TGCAGCGTCGCACCCGGGACAGGTAGTCAAGGAGCTTTCTTT. Filled out from reference TRBV29-1 and TRBJ1-1, the complete variable domain reads SAVISQKPSRDICQRGTSLTIQCQVDSQVTMMFWYRQQPGQSLTLIATANQGSEATYESGFVIDKFPISRPNLTFSTLTVSNMSPEDSSIYLCSVAPGTGSQGAFFGQGTRLTVV.